The 14 T cell receptor beta chains given below trace back to one sample, sequenced in a study of regulatory T cells in long-lasting Graves disease. Time point indicated: newly diagnosed GD, antithyroid drugs for less than 3 months. RNA from PBMCs was the source of the TCR library. TCR beta libraries were built with iRepertoire HTBI primers and Arm-PCR of CDR3 regions. TCRdb re-called the multiplex PCR reads with MiXCR, one entry per CDR3 protein. The sample lists approximately 470,000 distinct CDR3 sequences; roughly 17% were seen once. This sample also belongs to another study, concerning T cells in Graves' hyperthyroidism and ophthalmopathy.

This sample comprised peripheral blood mononuclear cells (PBMCs), obtained at new diagnosis, from a patient treated with antithyroid drugs. All receptors come from a man aged 35-49 years with Graves disease.

This clonotype has ten or more counts. This may be a read error: a much more frequent sequence differs by one nucleotide. The chain employs TRBV12-3 or TRBV12-4 and TRBJ2-7; 7 bases fit TRBD1. CDR3 size: 13 residues. The V segment lost 5 bases and the J segment 2 bases; nucleotides outside the gene matches: 3. CDR3 sequence reads: CASSQGTAYEQYF. In nucleotides, the CDR3 is TGTGCCAGCAGTCAGGGGACAGCCTACGAGCAGTACTTC.

This clonotype was recorded at least ten times. The chain combines TRBV28 with TRBJ2-5; TRBD1 aligns across 7 bases. The CDR3 covers 18 residues. Germline V CDR1 and CDR2: MDHEN, SYDVKM. Trimming cost V 7 bases and J 2 bases; bases outside gene matches: 19. The CDR3 DNA reads TGTGCCAGCAACGAAGACCCCCGCAAGACAGGGAAGCAAGAGACCCAGTACTTC. Translating gives CASNEDPRKTGKQETQYF.

This clonotype was observed many times. V is TRBV2 and J is TRBJ1-5; D uncertain. CDR3 size: 13 residues. The ends were cut back, 5 bases at V and 4 bases at J, with 9 bases in the middle. The germline CDR1 and CDR2 sequences are SNHLY and FYNNEI. For the CDR3, the DNA is TGTGCCAGCAGTTTTTCCACTAATCAGCCCCAGCATTTT. This codes for CASSFSTNQPQHF.

This clonotype was observed many times. The chain links TRBV10-3 to TRBJ1-2, with D hard to call. This CDR3 has 13 residues. V lost 0 bases and J lost 11, with 13 bases in between. Germline V gene sequence: CDR1 ENHRY, CDR2 SYGVKD. CDR3 sequence reads: CAISESTNEGYTF. CDR3 in DNA: TGTGCCATCAGTGAGTCGACCAACGAGGGATACACCTTC.

This clonotype has a count of ten or more. The V gene is TRBV28, the J gene TRBJ2-7; D gene uncertain. With 6 bases removed from V and 4 bases from J, the gap between germline ends came to 7 bases. CDR3 length: 11 residues. The V gene's germline CDR1 is MDHEN and CDR2 SYDVKM. CDR3 protein: CASSSFYEQYF. In DNA, the CDR3 is TGTGCCAGCAGCTCGTTTTACGAGCAGTACTTC.

This clonotype was found many times. The genes are TRBV11-1 and TRBJ2-3, with D unresolved. Trimming shortened V by 2 bases and J by 2 bases, and 17 bases separated the two germline ends. In germline, CDR1 is SGHAT, CDR2 FQDESV (reference sequence). CDR3 length: 17 residues. DNA of the CDR3: TGTGCCAGCAGCTTAACCCGGATACGGGTCGACACAGATACGCAGTATTTT. Its protein is CASSLTRIRVDTDTQYF.

There are many counts of this clonotype. This sequence joins TRBV7-9 and TRBJ2-7, with D maybe TRBD1 (6 bases). This CDR3 region has 15 residues. Per germline, CDR1 SEHNR and CDR2 FQNEAQ (reference sequence). Trimming took 3 bases from V and 1 from J, leaving 13 bases between them. CDR3 residues: CASSLKGQGSYEQYF. As DNA, the CDR3 is TGTGCCAGCAGCTTGAAGGGCCAGGGGTCCTACGAGCAGTACTTC.

V and J are TRBV29-1 and TRBJ2-7, with D uncertain. Trimming removed 6 bases from V and 2 bases from J, with 11 bases in between. CDR1 and CDR2 (germline): SQVTM, ANQGSEA. The CDR3 is 12 amino acids. CDR3 sequence reads: CSVGPDTYEQYF. CDR3 in DNA: TGCAGCGTCGGTCCCGACACCTACGAGCAGTACTTC.

This clonotype has ten or more counts. The chain links TRBV6-1 to TRBJ2-4, with 11 bases identical to TRBD2. The junction had 7 bases not matched to a gene; V was cut back by 6 bases and J by 3 bases. Germline V gene lookup returns CDR1 MNHNS and CDR2 SASEGT. The CDR3 covers 16 residues. The CDR3 DNA reads as TGTGCCAGCAGAACTGGGGGACTAGCGGACAAAAACATTCAGTACTTC. This translates into CASRTGGLADKNIQYF.

This clonotype has at least ten counts. V gene TRBV13 combines with J gene TRBJ1-4, with a possible D match to TRBD1 (6 bases). CDR3 length: 15 residues. V gave up 2 bases and J gave up 5 bases, with 12 bases separating them. Germline assignment: CDR1 PRHDT and CDR2 FYEKMQ (reference sequence). The CDR3, as DNA: TGTGCCAGCAGCTTAACGACAGGATGGAATGAAAAACTGTTTTTT. Amino acids: CASSLTTGWNEKLFF. The full variable domain, rest sourced from reference TRBV13 and TRBJ1-4, is AAGVIQSPRHLIKEKRETATLKCYPIPRHDTVYWYQQGPGQDPQFLISFYEKMQSDKGSIPDRFSAQQFSDYHSELNMSSLELGDSALYFCASSLTTGWNEKLFFGSGTQLSVL.

The V gene is TRBV5-1, the J gene TRBJ2-7; tentative D call: TRBD1 (5 bases). The length of the CDR3 is 12 residues. The V end was cut by 0 bases, the J end by 6 bases, with 7 bases between. In germline, CDR1 is SGHRS, CDR2 YFSETQ. CDR3 coding DNA: TGCGCCAGCAGCTTGGGGGGCTGCGAGCAGTACTTC. Amino acid sequence: CASSLGGCEQYF.

In this sample, this clonotype turned up many times. The chain has TRBV5-1 and TRBJ2-2; no reliable D call. The ends were cut back, 2 bases at V and 8 bases at J, with 13 bases in the middle. The CDR3 is 14 residues long. From germline, CDR1 is SGHRS and CDR2 YFSETQ. The CDR3: CASSFTTSRGELFF. CDR3 nucleotide sequence: TGCGCCAGCAGCTTTACGACTTCCCGGGGGGAGCTGTTTTTT.

The J gene is TRBJ1-5, the V gene TRBV7-3; D gene unclear. The CDR3 spans 15 residues. Trimming removed 5 bases from V and 0 bases from J, with 11 bases in between. Per germline, CDR1 SGHTA and CDR2 FQGTGA. This CDR3 is CASSVSPNSNQPQHF. The CDR3 DNA sequence: TGTGCCAGCAGCGTAAGTCCCAATAGCAATCAGCCCCAGCATTTT.

In its sample, this clonotype was seen many times. CDR3 DNA sequence: TGTGCCAGCTCAAGGCGGGACTCCCGGGAGCAGTTCTTC. Protein: CASSRRDSREQFF. This chain links TRBV18 with TRBJ2-1; possibly TRBD2 for D (6 bases). Trimming took off 5 bases at V and 10 bases at J, with 15 bases between the two ends. CDR1 KGHSH and CDR2 LQKENI come from the germline V gene. The CDR3 covers 13 residues.